Listed below are T cell receptor beta chains from one sample, sequenced in a study of radiotherapy plus CTLA-4 blockade in lung cancer. Measured with immunoSEQ multiplex PCR; TCRdb has only the in-frame clones, and not every one. The table records 26,000 or so clones, approximately 81% of them present only once. This sample comprised peripheral blood, obtained from a patient treated with radiotherapy plus ipilimumab. These receptor sequences come from a human donor with non-small cell lung cancer that progressed on radiotherapy plus ipilimumab. Both conserved end residues are part of each CDR3. The order of the fields is D gene, clone size, J gene, V gene, CDR3 DNA, CDR3 protein. The D gene is left open where the match is weak. Clone size is given for some rows only: seen once, a few or many times, or a class if the clone is expanded.

D gene: .
clone size: .
J gene: TRBJ1-3
V gene: TRBV19
CDR3 DNA: TGTGCCAGCGACCAGAGCGGGGCTGGAAACACCATATATTTT
CDR3 protein: CASDQSGAGNTIYF

D gene: .
clone size: once
J gene: TRBJ2-1
V gene: TRBV7-9
CDR3 DNA: TGTGCCAGCAGTCTACAGGAGAAGAACAATGAGCAGTTCTTC
CDR3 protein: CASSLQEKNNEQFF

D gene: .
clone size: once
J gene: TRBJ1-6
V gene: TRBV6-1
CDR3 DNA: TGTGCCAGCAGTATCCCACCCGGTTCACCCCTCCACTTT
CDR3 protein: CASSIPPGSPLHF

D gene: .
clone size: .
J gene: TRBJ1-5
V gene: TRBV2
CDR3 DNA: TGTGCCTCCCACGGGGGCGCGCGGATTAGGAGCAATCAGCCCCAGCATTTT
CDR3 protein: CASHGGARIRSNQPQHF

D gene: .
clone size: .
J gene: TRBJ2-7
V gene: TRBV15
CDR3 DNA: TGTGCCACCAGCAGAGAAGGGCAGGTCTACGAGCAGTACTTC
CDR3 protein: CATSREGQVYEQYF

D gene: TRBD1
clone size: few
J gene: TRBJ1-6
V gene: TRBV19
CDR3 DNA: TGTGCCAGTAGGACAGGGGCCTCACCCCTCCACTTT
CDR3 protein: CASRTGASPLHF

D gene: .
clone size: .
J gene: TRBJ2-1
V gene: TRBV5-1
CDR3 DNA: TGCGCCAGCAGCCCGAGTGGGGGAACCAGCTCCTATGAGCAGTTCTTC
CDR3 protein: CASSPSGGTSSYEQFF

D gene: .
clone size: .
J gene: TRBJ2-7
V gene: TRBV11-3
CDR3 DNA: TGTGCCAGCAGCTTAGACGGTCGGGTACCCTACGAGCAGTACTTC
CDR3 protein: CASSLDGRVPYEQYF

D gene: .
clone size: once
J gene: TRBJ2-2
V gene: TRBV19
CDR3 DNA: TGTGCCAGTAAGGTCGACACTTTAATGGGCGGGGAGCTGTTTTTT
CDR3 protein: CASKVDTLMGGELFF

D gene: .
clone size: once
J gene: TRBJ1-3
V gene: TRBV28
CDR3 DNA: TGTGCCAGCAGTTATCCAGGCCTAAGCTCTGGAAACACCATATATTTT
CDR3 protein: CASSYPGLSSGNTIYF

D gene: .
clone size: .
J gene: TRBJ1-5
V gene: TRBV7-9
CDR3 DNA: TGTGCCAGCAGCTTAGATTGGGAGGATCAGCCCCAGCATTTT
CDR3 protein: CASSLDWEDQPQHF

D gene: .
clone size: .
J gene: TRBJ1-2
V gene: TRBV15
CDR3 DNA: TGTGCCACCAGCAGCGACGGCGGCTACTATGGCTACACCTTC
CDR3 protein: CATSSDGGYYGYTF

D gene: .
clone size: once
J gene: TRBJ1-2
V gene: TRBV5-3
CDR3 DNA: TGTGCCAGAAGCTTTCAAAACGATGGAGCTCTAGCTAACTATGGCTACACCTTC
CDR3 protein: CARSFQNDGALANYGYTF

D gene: .
clone size: .
J gene: TRBJ2-2
V gene: TRBV5-6
CDR3 DNA: TGTGCCAGCCGAGACGGGTACAGGGGAGGAATCGGGGAGCTGTTTTTT
CDR3 protein: CASRDGYRGGIGELFF

D gene: .
clone size: .
J gene: TRBJ1-5
V gene: TRBV5-4
CDR3 DNA: TGTGCCAGCAGCTTGGGCCCCCAAGGCAATCAGCCCCAGCATTTT
CDR3 protein: CASSLGPQGNQPQHF

D gene: TRBD1
clone size: .
J gene: TRBJ1-2
V gene: TRBV11-2
CDR3 DNA: TGTGCCAGCAGCAAAATACCCTCAGGGGGGCCAGGCTATGGCTACACCTTC
CDR3 protein: CASSKIPSGGPGYGYTF

D gene: TRBD2
clone size: .
J gene: TRBJ2-1
V gene: TRBV7-9
CDR3 DNA: TGTGCCAGCAGCTTAGAAGGACTAGCGGGCAGTTACAATGAGCAGTTCTTC
CDR3 protein: CASSLEGLAGSYNEQFF

D gene: .
clone size: .
J gene: TRBJ2-7
V gene: TRBV20-1
CDR3 DNA: TGCAGTATAGAAGCCCGCCCAGCGCAGTACTTC
CDR3 protein: CSIEARPAQYF

D gene: TRBD1
clone size: .
J gene: TRBJ2-1
V gene: TRBV2
CDR3 DNA: TGTGCCAGTCAGGGGGCGGGTGAGCAGTTCTTC
CDR3 protein: CASQGAGEQFF

D gene: TRBD1
clone size: .
J gene: TRBJ2-1
V gene: TRBV4-1
CDR3 DNA: TGCGCCAGCAGCCCCGTGCTAGGACAGGGATGGGGTGAGCAGTTCTTC
CDR3 protein: CASSPVLGQGWGEQFF

D gene: .
clone size: .
J gene: TRBJ1-5
V gene: TRBV19
CDR3 DNA: TGTGCCAGTAGTGGCTTTGAAGGCAATCAGCCCCAGCATTTT
CDR3 protein: CASSGFEGNQPQHF

D gene: .
clone size: .
J gene: TRBJ2-7
V gene: TRBV5-1
CDR3 DNA: TGCGCCAGCAGCTTGGGAAGTGACGGCATGCTCTACGAGCAGTACTTC
CDR3 protein: CASSLGSDGMLYEQYF

D gene: .
clone size: .
J gene: TRBJ1-1
V gene: TRBV10-2
CDR3 DNA: TGCGCCAGCAGTTTCTCCTGGACTGTGAACACTGAAGCTTTCTTT
CDR3 protein: CASSFSWTVNTEAFF

D gene: .
clone size: few
J gene: TRBJ1-5
V gene: TRBV4-3
CDR3 DNA: TGCGCCAGCAGCCAAGGTATCAGCACCAATCAGCCCCAGCATTTT
CDR3 protein: CASSQGISTNQPQHF

D gene: TRBD1
clone size: .
J gene: TRBJ1-2
V gene: TRBV4-3
CDR3 DNA: TGCGCCAGCAGCCAAGAACCCACCCAGGGGGACTACACCTTC
CDR3 protein: CASSQEPTQGDYTF

D gene: .
clone size: .
J gene: TRBJ2-3
V gene: TRBV10-3
CDR3 DNA: TGTGCCATCAGACGACAGGACCTCACAGATACGCAGTATTTT
CDR3 protein: CAIRRQDLTDTQYF

D gene: TRBD1
clone size: few
J gene: TRBJ1-1
V gene: TRBV7-9
CDR3 DNA: TGTGCCAGCAGCGCCCGGGACAGGCATGAAGCTTTCTTT
CDR3 protein: CASSARDRHEAFF

D gene: .
clone size: .
J gene: TRBJ2-3
V gene: TRBV28
CDR3 DNA: TGTGCCAGCAGTCCCGCGAGGAGGGGGGGCGCAGATACGCAGTATTTT
CDR3 protein: CASSPARRGGADTQYF

D gene: .
clone size: few
J gene: TRBJ1-2
V gene: TRBV11-2
CDR3 DNA: TGTGCCAGCAGCTTAATAAGGGGACCTAAGAAGGGCTACACCTTC
CDR3 protein: CASSLIRGPKKGYTF

D gene: TRBD1
clone size: .
J gene: TRBJ1-2
V gene: TRBV7-2
CDR3 DNA: TGTGCCAGCAGCCGGGACAGGGGGCCGGTCTATGGCTACACCTTC
CDR3 protein: CASSRDRGPVYGYTF

D gene: .
clone size: .
J gene: TRBJ1-5
V gene: TRBV15
CDR3 DNA: TGTGCCACCAGCAGAGGGGGCCCTAATCAGCCCCAGCATTTT
CDR3 protein: CATSRGGPNQPQHF

D gene: .
clone size: .
J gene: TRBJ1-5
V gene: TRBV6-5
CDR3 DNA: TGTGCCAGCCACTTCAGGGCTGGCAGTCAGCCCCAGCATTTT
CDR3 protein: CASHFRAGSQPQHF

D gene: TRBD2
clone size: .
J gene: TRBJ2-2
V gene: TRBV7-9
CDR3 DNA: TGTGCCAGCAGCTCGACTAGCGGGAACACCGGGGAGCTGTTTTTT
CDR3 protein: CASSSTSGNTGELFF

D gene: .
clone size: .
J gene: TRBJ2-7
V gene: TRBV20-1
CDR3 DNA: TGCAGTGCTACAGCTTTGTACGAGCAGTACTTC
CDR3 protein: CSATALYEQYF

D gene: TRBD1
clone size: once
J gene: TRBJ1-1
V gene: TRBV18
CDR3 DNA: TGTGCCAGCTCAGTAAGCAGGGGGTGGGACACTGAAGCTTTCTTT
CDR3 protein: CASSVSRGWDTEAFF

D gene: .
clone size: .
J gene: TRBJ1-3
V gene: TRBV5-1
CDR3 DNA: TGCGCCAGCAGCTTGGGTTACTCTGGAAACACCATATATTTT
CDR3 protein: CASSLGYSGNTIYF

D gene: .
clone size: .
J gene: TRBJ2-6
V gene: TRBV25-1
CDR3 DNA: TGTGCCAGCAGTGGGTTGACTATTGGGGCCAACGTCCTGACTTTC
CDR3 protein: CASSGLTIGANVLTF

D gene: TRBD1
clone size: .
J gene: TRBJ2-3
V gene: TRBV7-6
CDR3 DNA: TGTGCCAGCAGCACGCTACAGGGGGGCGACACGCAGTATTTT
CDR3 protein: CASSTLQGGDTQYF

D gene: .
clone size: .
J gene: TRBJ2-1
V gene: TRBV27
CDR3 DNA: TGTGCCAGCAGTCCGGGCTACAATGAGCAGTTCTTC
CDR3 protein: CASSPGYNEQFF

D gene: TRBD1
clone size: .
J gene: TRBJ1-2
V gene: TRBV2
CDR3 DNA: TGTGCCAGCAGTGAGGAGGAACAGGGGGCAGACTATGGCTACACCTTC
CDR3 protein: CASSEEEQGADYGYTF

D gene: TRBD1
clone size: once
J gene: TRBJ2-5
V gene: TRBV9
CDR3 DNA: TGTGCCAGCAGCGTAGGGGCCCGGGACAGGGGGTCAGAGACCCAGTACTTC
CDR3 protein: CASSVGARDRGSETQYF

D gene: .
clone size: .
J gene: TRBJ2-1
V gene: TRBV9
CDR3 DNA: TGTGCCAGCAGCGTAGAATACGCCGCCAATGAGCAGTTCTTC
CDR3 protein: CASSVEYAANEQFF

D gene: TRBD2
clone size: .
J gene: TRBJ2-1
V gene: TRBV11-2
CDR3 DNA: TGTGCCAGCAGCTTAGATCCCGCAGTAGCGGGGGGCCCATACAATGAGCAGTTCTTC
CDR3 protein: CASSLDPAVAGGPYNEQFF

D gene: .
clone size: .
J gene: TRBJ1-1
V gene: TRBV28
CDR3 DNA: TGTGCCAGCAGAGTGAGTCTGGAAGCTTTCTTT
CDR3 protein: CASRVSLEAFF

D gene: TRBD2
clone size: .
J gene: TRBJ2-3
V gene: TRBV5-4
CDR3 DNA: TGTGCCAGCAGCATTGGGACTAGAAGCACAGATACGCAGTATTTT
CDR3 protein: CASSIGTRSTDTQYF

D gene: TRBD1
clone size: .
J gene: TRBJ1-2
V gene: TRBV7-2
CDR3 DNA: TGTGCCAGCAGGGGTGAACCGGGACAGGGCTCTTCGGGCTACACCTTC
CDR3 protein: CASRGEPGQGSSGYTF

D gene: TRBD2
clone size: .
J gene: TRBJ2-3
V gene: TRBV28
CDR3 DNA: TGTGCCAGCGTACTAGCGGGAGGGTCAGATACGCAGTATTTT
CDR3 protein: CASVLAGGSDTQYF

D gene: .
clone size: .
J gene: TRBJ1-1
V gene: TRBV4-2
CDR3 DNA: TGTGCCAGCAGCCAAGAAAGAGTTACGAACACTGAAGCTTTCTTT
CDR3 protein: CASSQERVTNTEAFF

D gene: .
clone size: .
J gene: TRBJ2-5
V gene: TRBV5-1
CDR3 DNA: TGCGCCAGCAGCTTGCCAGGGATGGAGACCCAGTACTTC
CDR3 protein: CASSLPGMETQYF